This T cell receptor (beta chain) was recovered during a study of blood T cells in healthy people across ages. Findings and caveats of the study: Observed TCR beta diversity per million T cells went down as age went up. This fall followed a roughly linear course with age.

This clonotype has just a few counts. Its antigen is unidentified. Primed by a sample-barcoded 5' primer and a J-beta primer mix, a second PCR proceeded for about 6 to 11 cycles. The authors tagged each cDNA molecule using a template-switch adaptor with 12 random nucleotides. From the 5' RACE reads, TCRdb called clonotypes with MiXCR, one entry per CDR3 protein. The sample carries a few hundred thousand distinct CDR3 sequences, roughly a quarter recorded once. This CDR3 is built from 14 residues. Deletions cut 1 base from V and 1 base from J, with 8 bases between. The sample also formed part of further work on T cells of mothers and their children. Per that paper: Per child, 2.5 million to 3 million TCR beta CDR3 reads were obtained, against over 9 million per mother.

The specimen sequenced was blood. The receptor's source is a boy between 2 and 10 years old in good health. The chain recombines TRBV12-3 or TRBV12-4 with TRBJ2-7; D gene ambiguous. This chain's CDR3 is CASSLVGPSYEQYF. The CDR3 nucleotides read TGTGCCAGCAGTTTAGTCGGGCCTTCCTACGAGCAGTACTTC.